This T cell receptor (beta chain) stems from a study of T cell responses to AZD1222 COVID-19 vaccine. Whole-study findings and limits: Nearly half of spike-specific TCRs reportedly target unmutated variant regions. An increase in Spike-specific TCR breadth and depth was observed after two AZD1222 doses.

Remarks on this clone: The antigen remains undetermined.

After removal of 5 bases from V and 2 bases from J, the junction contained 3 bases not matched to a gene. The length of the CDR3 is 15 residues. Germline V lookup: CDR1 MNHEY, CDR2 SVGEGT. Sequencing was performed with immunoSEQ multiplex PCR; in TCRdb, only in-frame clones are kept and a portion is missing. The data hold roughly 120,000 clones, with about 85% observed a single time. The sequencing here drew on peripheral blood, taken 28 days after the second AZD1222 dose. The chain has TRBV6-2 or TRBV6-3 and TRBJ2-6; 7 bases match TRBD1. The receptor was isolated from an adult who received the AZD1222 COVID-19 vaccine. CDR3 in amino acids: CASSRQGTGANVLTF. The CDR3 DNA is TGTGCCAGCAGTCGACAGGGAACTGGGGCCAACGTCCTGACTTTC.